The clone carrying this T cell receptor (beta chain) was counted between two and nine times. Its antigen is not identified. PCR was performed a second time for 7 to 11 cycles using a sample-barcoded 5' primer and a J-beta primer mix. Each CDR3 protein gets one entry after TCRdb re-called the 5' RACE reads with MiXCR. This sample carries 450,000 to 700,000 distinct CDR3 sequences, roughly 28% of them seen once, and the ten largest clones take about a fifth. This sample was included in a study of blood T cells in healthy people across ages. Study results and limitations: PBMCs were not sorted, which prevented a conclusive comparison of naive versus antigen-experienced cells.

Trimming shortened V by 4 bases and J by 1 base, and 7 bases separated the two germline ends. CDR3 length: 12 residues. The V gene's germline CDR1 is SQVTM and CDR2 ANQGSEA. This TCR came from a woman aged 70 to 79 in good health. J is TRBJ2-5 and V is TRBV29-1; possible D gene TRBD2, 6 bases. The sample was blood. The CDR3 sequence: CSVGGLQETQYF. CDR3 DNA sequence: TGCAGCGTTGGGGGACTCCAAGAGACCCAGTACTTC.